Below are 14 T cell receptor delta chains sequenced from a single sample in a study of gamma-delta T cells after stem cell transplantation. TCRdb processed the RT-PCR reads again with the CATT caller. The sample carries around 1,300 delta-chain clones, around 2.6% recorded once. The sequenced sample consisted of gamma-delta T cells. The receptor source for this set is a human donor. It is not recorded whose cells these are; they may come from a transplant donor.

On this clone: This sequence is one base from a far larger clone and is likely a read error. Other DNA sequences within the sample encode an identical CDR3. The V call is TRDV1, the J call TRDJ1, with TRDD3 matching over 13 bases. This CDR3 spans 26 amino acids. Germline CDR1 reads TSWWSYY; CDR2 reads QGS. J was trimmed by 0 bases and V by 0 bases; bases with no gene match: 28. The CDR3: CALGELGLLIPTYWGIREEHTDKLIF. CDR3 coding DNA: TGTGCTCTTGGGGAACTAGGGCTCCTTATCCCCACGTACTGGGGGATACGCGAGGAGCACACCGATAAACTCATCTTT.

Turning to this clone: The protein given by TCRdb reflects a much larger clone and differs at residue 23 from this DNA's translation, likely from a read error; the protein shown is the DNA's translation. This chain's CDR3 is CACDTGAVGLPTIPGGWGADKLTF. The CDR3, as DNA: TGTGCCTGTGACACCGGAGCGGTTGGCCTTCCTACGATACCCGGAGGATGGGGGGCCGATAAACTCACCTTT. The gene calls are TRDV2 and TRDJ1; 9 bases are shared with TRDD2. The CDR3 sequence is 24 residues long. Germline CDR1 is GEAIGNYY and CDR2 is EKD.

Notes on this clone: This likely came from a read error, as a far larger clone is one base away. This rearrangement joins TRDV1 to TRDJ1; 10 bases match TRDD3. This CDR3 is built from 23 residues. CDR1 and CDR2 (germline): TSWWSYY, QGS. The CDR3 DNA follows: TGTGCTCCTGGGGAACTAGAACCATCGGGGGGATACGCTTTCGAGACGCACACCGATAAACTCATCTTT. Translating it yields CAPGELEPSGGYAFETHTDKLIF.

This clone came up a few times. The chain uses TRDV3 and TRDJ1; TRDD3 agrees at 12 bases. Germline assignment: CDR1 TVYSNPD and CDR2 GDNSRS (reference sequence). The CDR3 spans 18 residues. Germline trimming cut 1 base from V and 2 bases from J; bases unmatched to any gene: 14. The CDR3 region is CAFTLTAAGGYGTDKLIF. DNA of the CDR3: TGTGCCTTTACCCTGACCGCCGCTGGGGGATACGGGACCGATAAACTCATCTTT.

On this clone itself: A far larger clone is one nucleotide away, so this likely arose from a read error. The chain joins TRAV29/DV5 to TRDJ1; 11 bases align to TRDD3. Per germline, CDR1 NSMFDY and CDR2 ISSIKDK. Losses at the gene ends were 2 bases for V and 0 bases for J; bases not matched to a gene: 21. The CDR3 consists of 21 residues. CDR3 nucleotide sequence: TGTGCAGCAAGGATCGCGGCGTGGTGGGGGATACGTAGAGCATACACCGATAAACTCATCTTT. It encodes CAARIAAWWGIRRAYTDKLIF. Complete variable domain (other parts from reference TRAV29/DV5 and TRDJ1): DQQVKQNSPSLSVQEGRISILNCDYTNSMFDYFLWYKKYPAEGPTFLISISSIKDKNEDGRFTVFLNKSAKHLSLHIVPSQPGDSAVYFCAARIAAWWGIRRAYTDKLIFGKGTRVTVEP.

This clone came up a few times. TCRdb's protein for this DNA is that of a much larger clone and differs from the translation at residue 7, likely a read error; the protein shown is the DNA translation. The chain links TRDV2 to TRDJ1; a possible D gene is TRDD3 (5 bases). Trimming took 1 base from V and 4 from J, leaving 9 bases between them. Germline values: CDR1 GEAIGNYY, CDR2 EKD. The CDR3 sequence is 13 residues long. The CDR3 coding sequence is TGTGCCTGTGACACGGGGAAGGACGATAAACTCATCTTT. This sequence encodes CACDTGKDDKLIF.

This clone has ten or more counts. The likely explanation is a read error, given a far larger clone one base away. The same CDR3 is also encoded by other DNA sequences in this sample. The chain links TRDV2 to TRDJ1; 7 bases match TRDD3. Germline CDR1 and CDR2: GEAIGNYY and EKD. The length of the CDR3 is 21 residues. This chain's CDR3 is CACDTVGPTGAGSEYTDKLIF. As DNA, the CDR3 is TGTGCCTGCGACACCGTGGGCCCTACTGGGGCCGGTTCCGAGTACACCGATAAACTCATCTTT.

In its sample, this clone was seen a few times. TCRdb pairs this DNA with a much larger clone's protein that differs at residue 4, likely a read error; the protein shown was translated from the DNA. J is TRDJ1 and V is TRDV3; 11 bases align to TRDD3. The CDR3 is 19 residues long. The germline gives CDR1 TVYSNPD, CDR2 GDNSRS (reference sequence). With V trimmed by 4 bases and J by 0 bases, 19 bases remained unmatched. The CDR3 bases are TGTGCCTCCGTCGAGATACTGGGGGATATAGTTCCGTACACCGATAAACTCATCTTT. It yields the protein CASVEILGDIVPYTDKLIF.

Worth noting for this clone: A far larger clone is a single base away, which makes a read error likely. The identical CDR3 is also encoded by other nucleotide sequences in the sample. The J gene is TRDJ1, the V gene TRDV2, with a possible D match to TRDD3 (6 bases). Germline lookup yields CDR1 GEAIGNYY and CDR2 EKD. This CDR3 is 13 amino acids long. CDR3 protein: CACDTGMDDKLIF. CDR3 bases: TGTGCCTGTGACACGGGGATGGACGATAAGCTCATCTTT.

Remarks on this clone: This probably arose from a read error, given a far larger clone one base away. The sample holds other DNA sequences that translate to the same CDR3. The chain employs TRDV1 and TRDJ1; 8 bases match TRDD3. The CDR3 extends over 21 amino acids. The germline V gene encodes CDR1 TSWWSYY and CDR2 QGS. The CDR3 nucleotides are TGTGCTCTTGGGGAACTCTGGGAACCTATCCTTACTGGGGGTTACACCGATAAGCTCATCTTT. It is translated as CALGELWEPILTGGYTDKLIF.

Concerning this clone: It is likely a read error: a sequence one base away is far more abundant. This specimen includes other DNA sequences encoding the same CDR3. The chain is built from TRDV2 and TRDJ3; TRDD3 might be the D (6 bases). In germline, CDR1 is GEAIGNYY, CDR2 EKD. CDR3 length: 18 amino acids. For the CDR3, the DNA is TGTGCCTGTGACACAGGAGGGATATGGGCCTGGGACACCCGGCAGATGTTTTTC. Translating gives CACDTGGIWAWDTRQMFF.

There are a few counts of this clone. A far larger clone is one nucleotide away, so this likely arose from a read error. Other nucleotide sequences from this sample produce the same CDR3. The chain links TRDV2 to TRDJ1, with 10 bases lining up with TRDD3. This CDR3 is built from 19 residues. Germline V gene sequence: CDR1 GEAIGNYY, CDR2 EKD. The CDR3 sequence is CACDTVLRTGGLYTDKLIF. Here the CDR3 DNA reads TGTGCCTGTGACACCGTTTTGCGTACTGGGGGATTATACACCGACAAACTCATCTTT.

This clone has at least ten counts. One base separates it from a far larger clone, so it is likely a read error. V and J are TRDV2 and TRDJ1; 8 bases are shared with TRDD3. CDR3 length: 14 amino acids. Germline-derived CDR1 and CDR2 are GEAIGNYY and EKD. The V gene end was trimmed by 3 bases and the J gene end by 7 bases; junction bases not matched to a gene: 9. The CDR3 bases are TGTGCCTGTGACGCCAGGGGGATAGCCGGTAAACTCATCTTT. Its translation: CACDARGIAGKLIF.

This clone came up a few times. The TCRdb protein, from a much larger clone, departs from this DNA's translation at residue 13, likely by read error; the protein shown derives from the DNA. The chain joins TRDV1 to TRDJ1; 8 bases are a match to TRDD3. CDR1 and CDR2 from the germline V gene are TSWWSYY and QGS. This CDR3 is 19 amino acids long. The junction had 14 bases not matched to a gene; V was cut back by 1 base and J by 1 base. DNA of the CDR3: TGTGCTCTTGGGGAACCCCACAATCTGGGGGACTCGTGCACCGATAAACTCATCTTT. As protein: CALGEPHNLGDSCTDKLIF.